Here is one T cell receptor beta chain with its context. Its antigen is not yet known. Sequencing was carried out with a NextSeq 550. The Human TCR Profiling Kit (MiLaboratory) was used to prepare UMI-labeled 5' RACE TRB cDNA libraries. The full amount of extracted RNA was used for cDNA synthesis, and the full amount of resulting cDNA was used for PCR amplification. The libraries were made side by side, with each library going through the same number of PCR cycles. The authors' analysis ran thus. MIGEC and MiXCR extracted about 53,000 +/- 10,000 unique UMI-labeled TRB cDNA molecules per library, requiring at least two reads per UMI. On average, around 40,000 +/- 10,000 functional in-frame TRB CDR3 nucleotide clonotypes lacking stop codons were found per library. After downsampling to 5000 UMI-labeled TRB molecules per sample, diversity metrics, including normalized Shannon-Wiener and Chao1, were computed in VDJtools. For the central five CDR3 residues, VDJtools calculated physicochemical properties weighted by clonotype size, namely interaction energy, strength, volume and Kidera factor 4. TCRdb reprocessed the reads and provides one entry for every CDR3 protein sequence; no DNA is given. These V and J calls derive from TCRdb rather than the authors' analysis. The sample table holds about 57,000 distinct CDR3 sequences. About 20% of the sample is in the top ten clones.

The sample originates from a study of CXCR3-negative and CXCR3-positive naive CD8 T cells (dated by TCRdb to between 2018 and 2020). Regarding the complete study: In total, 130 million to 150 million TRB reads were obtained, which works out to roughly 1.5 +/- 0.3 million reads per library. Diversity and physicochemical repertoire analyses covered around 10 donors pooled from two independent experiments. For the TRBV-TRBJ cluster analysis, the naive subsets came from 5 or 6 donors, while the memory cells came from 3 donors.

For every CD8+ T cell subset, 300,000 cells were flow-sorted straight into RLT lysis buffer, and each subset was sorted in triplicate. Peripheral blood mononuclear cells were isolated from buffy coats using standard density gradient centrifugation. Total RNA was extracted from sorted cells with an RNeasy Mini Kit. The CDR3 goes from the cysteine to the phenylalanine over 14 residues. No DNA is recorded. For CDR1 and CDR2, the germline V gene lists SGHDN and FVKESK. What the work shows at the level of the full study, not this receptor alone: Comparably high repertoire diversity was found in both naive subsets, whereas much lower repertoire diversity was found in memory CD8+ T cells. TRBV-TRBJ usage was similar between naive CXCR3-negative and CXCR3-positive cells from the same donor, while memory cells showed distinct patterns. CXCR3 expression partially decreased after cryopreservation, so most assays used freshly isolated PBMCs. Because surface CD5, which is linked to self-reactivity in mice, was comparable between the naive subsets, TCR interaction strength was also inferred from TRB CDR3 physicochemical properties.

Recombination joined TRBV14 with TRBJ2-5. The material sequenced was memory CD8+ T cells from blood. The cell subset or site label corresponds to: conventional CD8+ memory T cells (TMEM), sorted as controls. The source of this sequence is a human donor in good health. Some clones in this sample may be carry-over from other donors' samples. The CDR3 protein is CASSVQHFKETQYF.